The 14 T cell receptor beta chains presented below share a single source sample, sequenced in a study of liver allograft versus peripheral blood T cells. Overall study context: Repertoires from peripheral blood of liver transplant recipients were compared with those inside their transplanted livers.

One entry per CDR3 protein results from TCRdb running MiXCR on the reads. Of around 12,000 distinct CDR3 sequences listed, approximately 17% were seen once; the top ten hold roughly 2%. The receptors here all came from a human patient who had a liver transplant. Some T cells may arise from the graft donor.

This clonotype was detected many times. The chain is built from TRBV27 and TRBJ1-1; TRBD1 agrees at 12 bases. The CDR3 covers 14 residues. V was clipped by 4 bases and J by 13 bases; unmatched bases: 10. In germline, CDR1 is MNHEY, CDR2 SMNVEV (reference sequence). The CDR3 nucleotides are TGTGCCAGCAGTTCATCGGGACAGGGGGCTCGAGGTTTCTTT. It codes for CASSSSGQGARGFF.

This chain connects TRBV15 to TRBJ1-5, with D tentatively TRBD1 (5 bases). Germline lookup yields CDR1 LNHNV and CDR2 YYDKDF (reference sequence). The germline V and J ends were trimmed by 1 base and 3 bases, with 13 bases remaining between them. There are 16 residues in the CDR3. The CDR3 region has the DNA TGTGCCACCAGCAGAGTTAGGACAAGGGTCAATCAGCCCCAGCATTTT. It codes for CATSRVRTRVNQPQHF. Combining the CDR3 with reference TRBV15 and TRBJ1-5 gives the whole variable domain DAMVIQNPRYQVTQFGKPVTLSCSQTLNHNVMYWYQQKSSQAPKLLFHYYDKDFNNEADTPDNFQSRRPNTSFCFLDIRSPGLGDTAMYLCATSRVRTRVNQPQHFGDGTRLSIL.

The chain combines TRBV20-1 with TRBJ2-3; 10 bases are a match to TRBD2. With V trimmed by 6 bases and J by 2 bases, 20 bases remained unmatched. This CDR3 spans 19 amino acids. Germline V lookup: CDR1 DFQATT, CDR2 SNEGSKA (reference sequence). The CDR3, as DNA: TGCAGTGCCGGCCATCCGGGACTAGCGTTCCAAAGCTACACAGATACGCAGTATTTT. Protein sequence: CSAGHPGLAFQSYTDTQYF.

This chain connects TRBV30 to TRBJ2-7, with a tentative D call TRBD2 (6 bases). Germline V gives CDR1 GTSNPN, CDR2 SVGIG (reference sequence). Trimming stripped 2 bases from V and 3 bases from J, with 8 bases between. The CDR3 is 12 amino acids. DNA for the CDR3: TGTGCCTGGAGTTTTAGCGGCTACGAGCAGTACTTC. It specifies CAWSFSGYEQYF. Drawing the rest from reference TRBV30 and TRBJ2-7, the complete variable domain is SQTIHQWPATLVQPVGSPLSLECTVEGTSNPNLYWYRQAAGRGLQLLFYSVGIGQISSEVPQNLSASRPQDRQFILSSKKLLLSDSGFYLCAWSFSGYEQYFGPGTRLTVT.

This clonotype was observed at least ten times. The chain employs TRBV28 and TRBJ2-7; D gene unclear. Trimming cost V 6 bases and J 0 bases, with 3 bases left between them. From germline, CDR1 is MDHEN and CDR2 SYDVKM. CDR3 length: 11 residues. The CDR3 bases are TGTGCCAGCAGCTCCTCCTACGAGCAGTACTTC. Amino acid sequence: CASSSSYEQYF. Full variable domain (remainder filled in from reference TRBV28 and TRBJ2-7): DVKVTQSSRYLVKRTGEKVFLECVQDMDHENMFWYRQDPGLGLRLIYFSYDVKMKEKGDIPEGYSVSREKKERFSLILESASTNQTSMYLCASSSSYEQYFGPGTRLTVT.

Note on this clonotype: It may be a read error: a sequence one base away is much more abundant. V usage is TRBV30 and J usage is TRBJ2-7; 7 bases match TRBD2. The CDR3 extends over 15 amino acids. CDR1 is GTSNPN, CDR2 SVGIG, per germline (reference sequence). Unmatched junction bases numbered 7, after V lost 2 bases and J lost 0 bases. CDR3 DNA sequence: TGTGCCTGGAGTATACGGCTAGCGGTCTCCTACGAGCAGTACTTC. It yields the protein CAWSIRLAVSYEQYF.

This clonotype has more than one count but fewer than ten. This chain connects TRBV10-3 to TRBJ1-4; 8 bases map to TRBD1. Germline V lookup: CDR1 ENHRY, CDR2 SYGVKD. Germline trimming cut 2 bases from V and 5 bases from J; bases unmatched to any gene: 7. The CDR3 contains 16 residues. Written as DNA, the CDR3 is TGTGCCATCAGTGAGACACCGGGACAGGTGAATGAAAAACTGTTTTTT. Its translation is CAISETPGQVNEKLFF.

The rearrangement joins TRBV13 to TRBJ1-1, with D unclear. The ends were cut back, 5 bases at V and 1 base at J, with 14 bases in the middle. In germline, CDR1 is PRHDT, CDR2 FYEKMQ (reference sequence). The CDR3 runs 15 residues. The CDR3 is CASSDRGSGNTEAFF. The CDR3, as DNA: TGTGCCAGCAGCGACCGGGGATCTGGGAACACTGAAGCTTTCTTT.

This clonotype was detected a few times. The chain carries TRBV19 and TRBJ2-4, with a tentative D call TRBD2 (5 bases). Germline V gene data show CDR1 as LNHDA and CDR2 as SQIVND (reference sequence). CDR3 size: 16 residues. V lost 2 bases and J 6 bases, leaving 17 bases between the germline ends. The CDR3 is CASSIKFATAGNIQYF. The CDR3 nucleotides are TGTGCCAGTAGTATAAAGTTCGCCACGGCGGGAAACATTCAGTACTTC.

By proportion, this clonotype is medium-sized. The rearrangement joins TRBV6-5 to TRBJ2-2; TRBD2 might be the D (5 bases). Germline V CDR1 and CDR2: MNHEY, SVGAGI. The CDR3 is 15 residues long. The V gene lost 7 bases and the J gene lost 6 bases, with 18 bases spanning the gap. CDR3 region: CASIKRIGDPGELFF. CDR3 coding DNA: TGTGCCAGCATCAAAAGAATCGGGGATCCCGGGGAGCTGTTTTTT.

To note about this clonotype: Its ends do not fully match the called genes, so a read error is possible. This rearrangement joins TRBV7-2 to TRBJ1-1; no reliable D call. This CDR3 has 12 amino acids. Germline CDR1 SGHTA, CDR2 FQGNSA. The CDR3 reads CASSPANSEAFF. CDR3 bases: TGTGCCAGCAGCCCAGCGAACTCTGAAGCTTTCTTT.

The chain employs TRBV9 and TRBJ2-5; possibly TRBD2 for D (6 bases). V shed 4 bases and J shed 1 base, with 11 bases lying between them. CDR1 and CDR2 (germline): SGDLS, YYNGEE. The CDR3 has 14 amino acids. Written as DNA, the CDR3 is TGTGCCAGCAGCCCCCCCGGGGGCCAAGAGACCCAGTACTTC. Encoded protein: CASSPPGGQETQYF.

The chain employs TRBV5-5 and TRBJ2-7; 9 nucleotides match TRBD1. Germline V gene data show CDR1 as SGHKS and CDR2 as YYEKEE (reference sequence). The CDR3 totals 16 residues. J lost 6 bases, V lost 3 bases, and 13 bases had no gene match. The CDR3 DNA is TGTGCCAGCAGCTCTGACAGGGGGGCTTTTGATGTCGAGCAGTACTTC. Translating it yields CASSSDRGAFDVEQYF.

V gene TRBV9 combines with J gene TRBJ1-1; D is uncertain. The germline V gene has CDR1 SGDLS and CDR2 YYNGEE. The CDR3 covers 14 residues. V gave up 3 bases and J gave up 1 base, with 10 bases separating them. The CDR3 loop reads CASSGQRENTEAFF. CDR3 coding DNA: TGTGCCAGCAGCGGCCAACGGGAGAACACTGAAGCTTTCTTT.